The 25 T cell receptor beta chains listed next were all sequenced from one sample in a study of blood T cell repertoires in COVID-19. Profiling relied on immunoSEQ multiplex PCR, and the TCRdb table lists in-frame clones only, not all of them. The top ten hold roughly 2% of the sample, which has a few hundred thousand clones, 80% to 90% seen once. Specimen: PBMCs or T cells enriched from blood (not recorded which). The receptors were gathered from a man aged 35-49 years in a cohort exposed to, infected with or recovered from COVID-19 (not recorded which).

The rearrangement joins TRBV11-2 to TRBJ1-1, with D unresolved. The CDR3 has 15 amino acids. The germline CDR1 and CDR2 sequences are SGHAT and FQNNGV. V was clipped by 0 bases and J by 2 bases, with 10 bases between them. Here the CDR3 DNA reads TGTGCCAGCAGCTTAGAAGCGGGCCCAAACACTGAAGCTTTCTTT. This codes for CASSLEAGPNTEAFF.

The V call is TRBV9, the J call TRBJ2-5; 11 positions match TRBD2. Trimming at V came to 0 bases and at J to 4 bases, leaving 8 bases not matched to a gene. The CDR3 has 17 amino acids. Per the germline V gene, CDR1 is SGDLS and CDR2 is YYNGEE. The CDR3 is CASSVGGITSGGETQYF. CDR3 nucleotides: TGTGCCAGCAGCGTAGGAGGGATCACTAGCGGGGGAGAGACCCAGTACTTC.

This chain joins TRBV19 and TRBJ1-5; D is possibly TRBD1 (6 bases). The CDR3 length is 14 residues. The germline V and J ends were trimmed by 5 bases and 5 bases, with 13 bases remaining between them. Germline CDR1 LNHDA, CDR2 SQIVND (reference sequence). CDR3 coding DNA: TGTGCCAGTAGTGTGCAGGGGTCCGATCAGCCCCAGCATTTT. Residues: CASSVQGSDQPQHF. The whole variable domain, filled in from reference TRBV19 and TRBJ1-5, reads DGGITQSPKYLFRKEGQNVTLSCEQNLNHDAMYWYRQDPGQGLRLIYYSQIVNDFQKGDIAEGYSVSREKKESFPLTVTSAQKNPTAFYLCASSVQGSDQPQHFGDGTRLSIL.

The chain recombines TRBV5-5 with TRBJ1-1, with D maybe TRBD1 (5 bases). Germline V gives CDR1 SGHKS, CDR2 YYEKEE (reference sequence). CDR3 length: 14 amino acids. Trimming removed 5 bases at V and 0 bases at J, with 11 bases between. The CDR3 is CASSPQVMNTEAFF. CDR3 coding DNA: TGTGCCAGCAGTCCACAGGTGATGAACACTGAAGCTTTCTTT.

This chain uses TRBV9 with TRBJ1-6, with no clear D. Trimming took 4 bases from V and 11 from J, leaving 13 bases between them. Germline-derived CDR1 and CDR2 are SGDLS and YYNGEE. CDR3 size: 13 residues. CDR3 loop: CASSRGGVAPLHF. CDR3 sequence (DNA): TGTGCCAGCAGCCGGGGAGGTGTGGCACCCCTCCACTTT.

J is TRBJ1-3 and V is TRBV27, with 8 bases aligning to TRBD1. The CDR3 contains 16 residues. Germline V gene lookup returns CDR1 MNHEY and CDR2 SMNVEV (reference sequence). With 5 bases clipped from V and 0 bases from J, the junction kept 6 bases outside the gene matches. CDR3 residues: CASSKNRGSSGNTIYF. The CDR3 region has the DNA TGTGCCAGCAGTAAAAACAGGGGGAGCTCTGGAAACACCATATATTTT.

The V and J genes are TRBV18 and TRBJ2-3, with 8 bases lining up with TRBD1. Germline trimming cut 4 bases from V and 1 base from J; bases unmatched to any gene: 10. The CDR3 length is 17 residues. From germline, CDR1 is KGHSH and CDR2 LQKENI. The CDR3 is CASSRKTDRVGTDTQYF. CDR3 DNA sequence: TGTGCCAGCTCACGAAAAACGGACAGGGTAGGCACAGATACGCAGTATTTT.

The chain carries TRBV3-1 (or the pseudogene TRBV3-2) and TRBJ1-2, with 12 bases lining up with TRBD1. CDR1 and CDR2 (germline): LGHDT, YNNKEL (reference sequence). This CDR3 is 18 amino acids long. Losses at the gene ends were 0 bases for V and 5 bases for J; bases not matched to a gene: 10. Here the CDR3 DNA reads TGTGCCAGCAGCCAAGAGCGGGACAGGGGGCAAGTTGGGTATGGCTACACCTTC. Translation: CASSQERDRGQVGYGYTF.

The chain links TRBV15 to TRBJ1-5; no definite D call. The CDR3 length is 14 residues. Germline values: CDR1 LNHNV, CDR2 YYDKDF (reference sequence). The V and J ends lost 0 bases and 3 bases respectively, with 6 bases between them. The CDR3 loop reads CATSRDRDNQPQHF. DNA of the CDR3: TGTGCCACCAGCAGAGATCGGGACAATCAGCCCCAGCATTTT.

The gene calls are TRBV2 and TRBJ1-1; 8 nucleotides match TRBD1. V lost 11 bases to trimming and J lost 5 bases; unmatched junction nucleotides: 16. The germline CDR1 and CDR2 sequences are SNHLY and FYNNEI. The CDR3 sequence is 15 residues long. The CDR3 region is CAGSWQGAGGTEAFF. The CDR3 nucleotides are TGTGCCGGATCGTGGCAGGGGGCAGGAGGGACTGAAGCTTTCTTT. Filled out from reference TRBV2 and TRBJ1-1, the complete variable domain reads EPEVTQTPSHQVTQMGQEVILRCVPISNHLYFYWYRQILGQKVEFLVSFYNNEISEKSEIFDDQFSVERPDGSNFTLKIRSTKLEDSAMYFCAGSWQGAGGTEAFFGQGTRLTVV.

The rearrangement uses TRBV30 and TRBJ1-1; 8 bases are a match to TRBD1. The CDR3 totals 15 residues. With 2 bases clipped from V and 10 bases from J, the junction kept 15 bases outside the gene matches. Germline loops: CDR1 GTSNPN, CDR2 SVGIG (reference sequence). The CDR3 sequence: CAWSLGQGEASGAFF. CDR3 DNA sequence: TGTGCCTGGAGTCTCGGACAGGGAGAGGCGTCCGGAGCTTTCTTT.

J is TRBJ2-3 and V is TRBV7-9; D uncertain. The germline V gene encodes CDR1 SEHNR and CDR2 FQNEAQ (reference sequence). With 6 bases removed from V and 4 bases from J, the gap between germline ends came to 11 bases. The CDR3 is 13 amino acids. CDR3 loop: CASSELRADTQYF. DNA of the CDR3: TGTGCCAGCAGTGAGTTACGTGCAGATACGCAGTATTTT.

This clone appeared once. The genes are TRBV6-5 and TRBJ1-4, with D unresolved. Trimming stripped 4 bases from V and 5 bases from J, with 11 bases between. Germline values: CDR1 MNHEY, CDR2 SVGAGI. This CDR3 has 14 amino acids. The CDR3 DNA reads TGTGCCAGCAGTTCTAGGACTGGGAATGAAAAACTGTTTTTT. Its translation: CASSSRTGNEKLFF.

This rearrangement joins TRBV2 to TRBJ2-3; D unclear. The CDR3 is 15 amino acids. CDR1 and CDR2 (germline): SNHLY, FYNNEI. V dropped 3 bases and J dropped 2 bases, with 12 bases sitting between them. The CDR3 reads CASSDDFQFTDTQYF. In DNA form, the CDR3 reads TGTGCCAGCAGTGATGACTTTCAATTCACAGATACGCAGTATTTT. Full variable domain (missing parts from reference TRBV2 and TRBJ2-3): EPEVTQTPSHQVTQMGQEVILRCVPISNHLYFYWYRQILGQKVEFLVSFYNNEISEKSEIFDDQFSVERPDGSNFTLKIRSTKLEDSAMYFCASSDDFQFTDTQYFGPGTRLTVL.

J is TRBJ1-3 and V is TRBV5-1, with D possibly matching TRBD1 (5 bases). Trimming left V 0 bases short and J 4 bases short, with 11 bases between. Germline values: CDR1 SGHRS, CDR2 YFSETQ. The CDR3 loop spans 15 amino acids. The CDR3 DNA reads as TGCGCCAGCAGCTTGGCGGGGGTTATCGGAAACACCATATATTTT. This translates into CASSLAGVIGNTIYF.

The chain carries TRBV29-1 and TRBJ1-1, with 7 bases aligning to TRBD1. J lost 1 base, V lost 5 bases, and 4 bases had no gene match. This CDR3 comprises 13 residues. Germline V lookup: CDR1 SQVTM, CDR2 ANQGSEA. The CDR3 reads CSVNRDRNTEAFF. CDR3 bases: TGCAGCGTTAACCGGGACAGGAACACTGAAGCTTTCTTT.

The chain joins TRBV3-1 (or the pseudogene TRBV3-2) to TRBJ2-7; 8 bases are a match to TRBD1. Trimming took 0 bases from V and 4 from J; bases not matched to a gene: 8. This CDR3 is 16 amino acids long. Germline V gives CDR1 LGHDT, CDR2 YNNKEL (reference sequence). The chain's CDR3 is CASSQDLQGASYEQYF. The CDR3 nucleotides read TGTGCCAGCAGCCAAGATCTCCAGGGGGCGTCTTACGAGCAGTACTTC.

The chain recombines TRBV29-1 with TRBJ2-5, with 9 positions matching TRBD1. The germline V gene encodes CDR1 SQVTM and CDR2 ANQGSEA. V gave up 7 bases and J gave up 4 bases; unmatched junction bases: 7. The CDR3 is 13 residues long. The CDR3 region is CSASGTGRETQYF. In DNA form, the CDR3 reads TGCAGCGCCTCCGGGACAGGGAGAGAGACCCAGTACTTC.

The gene calls are TRBV3-1 (or the pseudogene TRBV3-2) and TRBJ2-2, with unresolved D. Germline lookup yields CDR1 LGHDT and CDR2 YNNKEL (reference sequence). V was clipped by 1 base and J by 7 bases, with 7 bases between them. There are 13 residues in the CDR3. DNA of the CDR3: TGTGCCAGCAGCCAAGGGGCAGGCGGGGAGCTGTTTTTT. It encodes CASSQGAGGELFF.

The chain employs TRBV6-4 and TRBJ1-1; D not certain. The CDR3 runs to 15 residues. Germline assignment: CDR1 MRHNA and CDR2 SNTAGT. Trimming shortened V by 2 bases and J by 0 bases, and 10 bases separated the two germline ends. CDR3 sequence (DNA): TGTGCCAGCAGTGACGGCCCAGGCATGAACACTGAAGCTTTCTTT. Protein sequence: CASSDGPGMNTEAFF.

V is TRBV7-2 and J is TRBJ2-1, with 10 bases that match TRBD2. There are 15 residues in the CDR3. Trimming cost V 2 bases and J 5 bases; bases outside gene matches: 3. CDR1 is SGHTA and CDR2 is FQGNSA in the germline V gene. CDR3 sequence (DNA): TGTGCCAGCAGCTTAACTAGCGGGAAGAACAATGAGCAGTTCTTC. Translating it yields CASSLTSGKNNEQFF.

The chain uses TRBV27 and TRBJ1-1; 7 positions agree with TRBD1. The CDR3 has 14 residues. In germline, CDR1 is MNHEY, CDR2 SMNVEV (reference sequence). Unmatched junction bases numbered 9, after V lost 7 bases and J lost 4 bases. The CDR3 here is CASKYRGTGTEAFF. CDR3 bases: TGTGCCAGCAAATACAGGGGCACGGGCACTGAAGCTTTCTTT.

This clone is a singleton in its sample. This chain joins TRBV27 and TRBJ1-5; a weak D match, TRBD1 (6 bases). The germline V gene has CDR1 MNHEY and CDR2 SMNVEV (reference sequence). Trimming took off 4 bases at V and 10 bases at J, with 14 bases between the two ends. The CDR3 has 13 amino acids. DNA for the CDR3: TGTGCCAGCAGTTCACGGACAGAGGGCCCCCAGCATTTT. Translation gives CASSSRTEGPQHF.

This chain links TRBV27 with TRBJ2-6; D not certain. Trimming shortened V by 5 bases and J by 0 bases, and 11 bases separated the two germline ends. There are 16 residues in the CDR3. Germline values: CDR1 MNHEY, CDR2 SMNVEV (reference sequence). CDR3 sequence reads: CASSLLAYSGANVLTF. Written as DNA, the CDR3 is TGTGCCAGCAGTCTCCTCGCCTACTCTGGGGCCAACGTCCTGACTTTC.

This clone was counted a single time. The chain couples TRBV2 to TRBJ2-7; D gene unclear. CDR3 length: 12 amino acids. Germline V gene data show CDR1 as SNHLY and CDR2 as FYNNEI. The V end lost 6 bases, the J end lost 4 bases, and 10 bases lay between the germline ends. CDR3 sequence reads: CASSVVEYEQYF. The CDR3 DNA is TGTGCCAGCAGCGTAGTAGAGTACGAGCAGTACTTC. Combining the CDR3 with reference TRBV2 and TRBJ2-7 gives the whole variable domain EPEVTQTPSHQVTQMGQEVILRCVPISNHLYFYWYRQILGQKVEFLVSFYNNEISEKSEIFDDQFSVERPDGSNFTLKIRSTKLEDSAMYFCASSVVEYEQYFGPGTRLTVT.